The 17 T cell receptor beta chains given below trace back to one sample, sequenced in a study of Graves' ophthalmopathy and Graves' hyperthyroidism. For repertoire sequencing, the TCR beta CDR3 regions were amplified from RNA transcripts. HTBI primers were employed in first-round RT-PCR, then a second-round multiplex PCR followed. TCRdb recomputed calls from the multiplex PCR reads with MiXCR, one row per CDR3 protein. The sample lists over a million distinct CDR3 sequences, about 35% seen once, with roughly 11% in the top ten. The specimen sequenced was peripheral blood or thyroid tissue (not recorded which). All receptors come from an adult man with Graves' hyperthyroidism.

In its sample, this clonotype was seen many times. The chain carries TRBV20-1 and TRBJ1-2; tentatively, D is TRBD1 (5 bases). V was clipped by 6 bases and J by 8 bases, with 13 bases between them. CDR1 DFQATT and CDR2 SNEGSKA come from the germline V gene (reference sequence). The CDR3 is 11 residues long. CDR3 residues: CSARSQGGYTF. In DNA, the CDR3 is TGCAGTGCCCGGTCCCAGGGAGGCTACACCTTC.

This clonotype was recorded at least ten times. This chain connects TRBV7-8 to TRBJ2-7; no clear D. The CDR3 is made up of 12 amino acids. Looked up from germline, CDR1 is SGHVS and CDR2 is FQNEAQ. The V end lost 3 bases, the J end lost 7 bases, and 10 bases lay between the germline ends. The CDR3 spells CASSFRAGEQYF. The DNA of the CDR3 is TGTGCCAGCAGCTTTCGGGCTGGAGAGCAGTACTTC. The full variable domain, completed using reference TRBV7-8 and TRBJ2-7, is GAGVSQSPRYKVAKRGQDVALRCDPISGHVSLFWYQQALGQGPEFLTYFQNEAQLDKSGLPSDRFFAERPEGSVSTLKIQRTQQEDSAVYLCASSFRAGEQYFGPGTRLTVT.

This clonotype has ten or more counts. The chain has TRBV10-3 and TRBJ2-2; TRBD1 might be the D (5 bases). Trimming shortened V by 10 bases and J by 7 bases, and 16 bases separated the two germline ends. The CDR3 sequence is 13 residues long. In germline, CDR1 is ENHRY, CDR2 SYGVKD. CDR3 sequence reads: CATHYDRLGELFF. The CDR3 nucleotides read TGTGCCACGCATTACGACAGACTCGGGGAGCTGTTTTTT.

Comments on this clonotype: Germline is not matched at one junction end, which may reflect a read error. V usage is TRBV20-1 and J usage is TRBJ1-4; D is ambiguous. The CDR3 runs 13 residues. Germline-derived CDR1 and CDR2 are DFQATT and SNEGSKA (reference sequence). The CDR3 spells CSSRDWDGRKLFF. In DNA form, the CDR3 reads TGCAGTTCTAGAGATTGGGATGGGAGGAAACTGTTTTTT.

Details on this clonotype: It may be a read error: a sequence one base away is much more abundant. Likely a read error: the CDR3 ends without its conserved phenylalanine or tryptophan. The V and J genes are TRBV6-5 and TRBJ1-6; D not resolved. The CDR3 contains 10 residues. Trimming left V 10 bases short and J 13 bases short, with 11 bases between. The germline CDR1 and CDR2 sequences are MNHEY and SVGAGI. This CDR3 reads CATFCLPLHL. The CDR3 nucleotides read TGTGCCACCTTCTGTCTCCCCCTCCACCTT.

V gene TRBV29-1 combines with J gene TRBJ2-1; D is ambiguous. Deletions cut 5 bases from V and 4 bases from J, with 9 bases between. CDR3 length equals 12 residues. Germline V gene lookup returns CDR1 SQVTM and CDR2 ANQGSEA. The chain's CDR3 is CSVSWVYNEQFF. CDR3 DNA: TGCAGCGTTTCTTGGGTATACAATGAGCAGTTCTTC.

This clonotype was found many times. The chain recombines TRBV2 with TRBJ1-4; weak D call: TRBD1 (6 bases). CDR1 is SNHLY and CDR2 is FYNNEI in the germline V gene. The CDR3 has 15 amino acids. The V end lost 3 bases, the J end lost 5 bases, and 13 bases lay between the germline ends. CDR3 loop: CASSDLGGGNEKLFF. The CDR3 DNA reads TGTGCCAGCAGTGACCTTGGGGGCGGAAATGAAAAACTGTTTTTT. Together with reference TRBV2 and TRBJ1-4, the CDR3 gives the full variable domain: EPEVTQTPSHQVTQMGQEVILRCVPISNHLYFYWYRQILGQKVEFLVSFYNNEISEKSEIFDDQFSVERPDGSNFTLKIRSTKLEDSAMYFCASSDLGGGNEKLFFGSGTQLSVL.

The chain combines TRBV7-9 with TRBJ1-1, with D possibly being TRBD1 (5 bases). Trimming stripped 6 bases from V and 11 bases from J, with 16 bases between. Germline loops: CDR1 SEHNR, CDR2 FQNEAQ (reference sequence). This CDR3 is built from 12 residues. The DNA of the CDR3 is TGTGCCAGCAGACCCGGGACCCCTGCCGCTTTCTTT. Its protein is CASRPGTPAAFF.

The CDR3 loop is CASSSRTGDSPLHF. The CDR3 DNA reads as TGTGCCAGCAGCTCTAGGACAGGGGACTCACCCCTCCACTTT. The V and J genes are TRBV7-9 and TRBJ1-6; the match to TRBD1 covers 9 bases. The germline V gene has CDR1 SEHNR and CDR2 FQNEAQ (reference sequence). The CDR3 runs 14 residues. With 4 bases clipped from V and 10 bases from J, the junction kept 5 bases outside the gene matches. Together with reference TRBV7-9 and TRBJ1-6, the CDR3 gives the full variable domain: DTGVSQNPRHKITKRGQNVTFRCDPISEHNRLYWYRQTLGQGPEFLTYFQNEAQLEKSRLLSDRFSAERPKGSFSTLEIQRTEQGDSAMYLCASSSRTGDSPLHFGNGTRLTVT.

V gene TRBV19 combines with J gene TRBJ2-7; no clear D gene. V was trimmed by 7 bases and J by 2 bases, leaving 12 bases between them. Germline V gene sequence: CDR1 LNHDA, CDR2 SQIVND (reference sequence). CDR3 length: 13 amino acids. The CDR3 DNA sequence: TGTGCCAGTAATTCAGGACGGGCCTACGAGCAGTACTTC. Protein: CASNSGRAYEQYF.

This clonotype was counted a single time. CDR3 nucleotides: TGCGCCAGCAGCTTGTCCGCGGGGGGCGCTTACGAGCAGTACTTC. Protein: CASSLSAGGAYEQYF. V is TRBV5-1 and J is TRBJ2-7; 8 bases are a match to TRBD2. The V and J ends lost 1 base and 4 bases, in that order; junction bases with no gene match: 7. Germline lookup yields CDR1 SGHRS and CDR2 YFSETQ. The CDR3 contains 15 residues.

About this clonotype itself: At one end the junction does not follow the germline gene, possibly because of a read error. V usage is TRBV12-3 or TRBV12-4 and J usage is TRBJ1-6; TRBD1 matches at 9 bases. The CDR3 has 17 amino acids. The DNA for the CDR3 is TGTGCCAGTAATTACCGGGACAGGGTTTCCTATAATTCACCCCCCCACTTT. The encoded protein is CASNYRDRVSYNSPPHF.

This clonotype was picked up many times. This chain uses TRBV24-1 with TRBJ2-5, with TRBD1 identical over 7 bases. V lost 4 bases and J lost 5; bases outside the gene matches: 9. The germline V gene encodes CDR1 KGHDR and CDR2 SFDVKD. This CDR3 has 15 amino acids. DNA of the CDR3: TGTGCCACCAGTGAGGGGAGACAGGGTTGGGAGACCCAGTACTTC. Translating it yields CATSEGRQGWETQYF.

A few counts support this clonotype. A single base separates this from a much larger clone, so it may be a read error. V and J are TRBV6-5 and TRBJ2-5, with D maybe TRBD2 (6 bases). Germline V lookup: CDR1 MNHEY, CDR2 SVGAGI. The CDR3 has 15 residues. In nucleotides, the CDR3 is TGTGCCATCAGTGAAGCGGAGGGAACGCAAGAGACCCAGTACTTC. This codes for CAISEAEGTQETQYF.

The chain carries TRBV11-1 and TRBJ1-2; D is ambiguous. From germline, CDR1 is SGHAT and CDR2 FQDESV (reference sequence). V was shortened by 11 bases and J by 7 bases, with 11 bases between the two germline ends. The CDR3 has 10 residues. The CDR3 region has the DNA TGTGCCTCGAAGGTCTCTGGCTACACCTTC. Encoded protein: CASKVSGYTF.

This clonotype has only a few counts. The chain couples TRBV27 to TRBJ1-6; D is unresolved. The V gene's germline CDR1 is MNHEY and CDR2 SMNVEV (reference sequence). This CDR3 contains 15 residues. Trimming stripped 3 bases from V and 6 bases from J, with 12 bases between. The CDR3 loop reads CASSFRQTGNSPLHF. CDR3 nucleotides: TGTGCCAGCAGTTTCCGACAAACGGGTAATTCACCCCTCCACTTT.

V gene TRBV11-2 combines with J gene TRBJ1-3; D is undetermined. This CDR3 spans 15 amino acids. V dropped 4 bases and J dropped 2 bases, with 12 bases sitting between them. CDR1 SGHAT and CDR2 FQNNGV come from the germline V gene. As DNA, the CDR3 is TGTGCCAGCAGCTATTATGGGCAGCCTGGAAACACCATATATTTT. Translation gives CASSYYGQPGNTIYF.